This TCR beta chain was sequenced for a study of blood T cell repertoires in COVID-19. Germline lookup yields CDR1 MNHEY and CDR2 SVGAGI. Trimming shortened V by 4 bases and J by 5 bases, and 11 bases separated the two germline ends. The CDR3 runs to 13 residues. TCRdb's table, derived via immunoSEQ multiplex PCR, lists solely in-frame clones and lacks some. This table holds some 110,000 clones, approximately 86% found once. The material sequenced was peripheral blood. This TCR came from a man aged 40-49 years with acute or convalescent COVID-19. The rearrangement joins TRBV6-5 to TRBJ1-2; D not certain. For the CDR3, the DNA is TGTGCCAGCAGTTTTTCAGGATTTTATGGCTACACCTTC. Residues: CASSFSGFYGYTF.